This paragraph reports one TCR beta chain. Its antigen is as yet unknown. The repertoire was sequenced with immunoSEQ multiplex PCR; TCRdb's copy has only in-frame clones and lacks some. This sample has over 400,000 clones, with around 95% found just once. V was trimmed by 4 bases and J by 9 bases, leaving 37 bases between them. The germline gives CDR1 MNHEY, CDR2 SMNVEV (reference sequence). This CDR3 has 21 residues. These data come from a study of shared clonotypes between healthy human individuals. Study-level information: Two female and a few male donors aged 18 to 49 were enrolled. Donors had three CD4 naive, three CD4 memory, two CD8 naive and one CD8 memory plate apiece.

The study's findings and limits: Researchers found naive subsets generally carried larger estimated richness than memory subsets. Clonotype sharing among donors, it was expected, would be affected by sequencing depth.

The clonotype originates from a woman in her twenties or thirties in good health. The gene calls are TRBV27 and TRBJ2-1; TRBD1 might be the D (7 bases). The sample consisted of naive CD4+ T cells sorted from blood. Noted subset: CD45RA+ positively selected. This CDR3 is CASSSPNRGRTGAKRSGEQFF. CDR3 nucleotide sequence: TGTGCCAGCAGTTCTCCAAACAGGGGTAGGACGGGGGCAAAGAGGTCCGGTGAGCAGTTCTTC.